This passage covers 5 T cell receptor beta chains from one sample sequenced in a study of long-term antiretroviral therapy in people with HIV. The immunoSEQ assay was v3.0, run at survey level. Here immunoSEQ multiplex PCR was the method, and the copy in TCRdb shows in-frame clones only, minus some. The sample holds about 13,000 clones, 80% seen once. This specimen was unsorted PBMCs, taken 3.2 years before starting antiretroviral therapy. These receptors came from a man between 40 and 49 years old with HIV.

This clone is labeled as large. The CDR3 protein is CAPGGGKNQPQHF. In nucleotides, the CDR3 is TGTGCCCCAGGAGGAGGTAAGAATCAGCCCCAGCATTTT. The V call is TRBV6-4, the J call TRBJ1-5; D unresolved. This CDR3 is built from 13 residues. Looked up from germline, CDR1 is MRHNA and CDR2 is SNTAGT. V lost 11 bases and J lost 4, with 15 bases in between.

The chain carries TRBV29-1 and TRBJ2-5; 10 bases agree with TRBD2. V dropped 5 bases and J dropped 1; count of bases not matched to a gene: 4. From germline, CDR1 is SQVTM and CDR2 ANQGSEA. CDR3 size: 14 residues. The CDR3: CSVSSGGLQETQYF. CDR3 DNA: TGCAGCGTTAGTAGCGGGGGGCTCCAAGAGACCCAGTACTTC.

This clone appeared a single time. CDR3 nucleotide sequence: TGCAGCGTTGGGGATATAGGGAATCAGCCCCAGCATTTT. Protein sequence: CSVGDIGNQPQHF. The V and J genes are TRBV29-1 and TRBJ1-5; D unresolved. The germline gives CDR1 SQVTM, CDR2 ANQGSEA. The CDR3 is 13 residues long. V lost 4 bases and J 4 bases, leaving 11 bases between the germline ends.

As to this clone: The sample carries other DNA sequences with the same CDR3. CDR3 bases: TGTGCCAGTAGTATAACTGCTAACACTGAAGCTTTCTTT. The encoded protein is CASSITANTEAFF. The chain employs TRBV19 and TRBJ1-1; D ambiguous. Trimming pared 2 bases from V and 2 bases from J, leaving 6 bases between. Germline V gene lookup returns CDR1 LNHDA and CDR2 SQIVND (reference sequence). CDR3 length: 13 amino acids.

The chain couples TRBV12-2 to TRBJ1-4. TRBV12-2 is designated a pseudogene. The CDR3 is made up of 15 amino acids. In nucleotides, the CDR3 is TGTGCAAGTCGCTTATGGGAGGGTGCTAATGAAAAACTGTTTTTT. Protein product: CASRLWEGANEKLFF.